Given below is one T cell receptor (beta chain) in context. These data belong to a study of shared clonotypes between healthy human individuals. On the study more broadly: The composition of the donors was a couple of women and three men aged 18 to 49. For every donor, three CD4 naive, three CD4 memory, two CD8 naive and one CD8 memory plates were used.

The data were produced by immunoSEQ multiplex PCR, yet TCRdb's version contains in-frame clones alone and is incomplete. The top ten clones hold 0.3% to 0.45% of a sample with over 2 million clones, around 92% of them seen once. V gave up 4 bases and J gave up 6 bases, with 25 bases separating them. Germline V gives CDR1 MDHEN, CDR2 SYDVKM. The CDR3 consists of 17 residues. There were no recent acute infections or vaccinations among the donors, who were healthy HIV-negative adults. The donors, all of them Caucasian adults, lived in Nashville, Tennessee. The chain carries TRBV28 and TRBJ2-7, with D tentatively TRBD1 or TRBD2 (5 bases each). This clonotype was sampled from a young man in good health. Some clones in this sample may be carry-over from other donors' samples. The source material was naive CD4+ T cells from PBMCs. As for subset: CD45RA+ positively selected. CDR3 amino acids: CASSSGTYLSPLSEQYF. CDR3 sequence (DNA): TGTGCCAGCAGTTCTGGGACCTACCTCTCTCCCCTCTCCGAGCAGTACTTC.